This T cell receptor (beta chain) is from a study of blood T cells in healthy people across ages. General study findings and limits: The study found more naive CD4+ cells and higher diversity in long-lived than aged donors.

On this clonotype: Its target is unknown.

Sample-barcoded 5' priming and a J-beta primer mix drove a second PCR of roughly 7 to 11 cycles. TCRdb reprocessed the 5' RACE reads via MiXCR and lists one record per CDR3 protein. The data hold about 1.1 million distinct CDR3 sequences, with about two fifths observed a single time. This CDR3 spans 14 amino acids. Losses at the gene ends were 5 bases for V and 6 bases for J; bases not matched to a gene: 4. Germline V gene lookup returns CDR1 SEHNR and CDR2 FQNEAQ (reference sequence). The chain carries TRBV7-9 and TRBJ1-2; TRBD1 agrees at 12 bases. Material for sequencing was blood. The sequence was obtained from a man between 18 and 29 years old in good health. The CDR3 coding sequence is TGTGCCAGCAGCCGAGGGACAGGGGGCGATGGCTACACCTTC. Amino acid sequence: CASSRGTGGDGYTF. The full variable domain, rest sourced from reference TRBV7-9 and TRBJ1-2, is DTGVSQNPRHKITKRGQNVTFRCDPISEHNRLYWYRQTLGQGPEFLTYFQNEAQLEKSRLLSDRFSAERPKGSFSTLEIQRTEQGDSAMYLCASSRGTGGDGYTFGSGTRLTVV.